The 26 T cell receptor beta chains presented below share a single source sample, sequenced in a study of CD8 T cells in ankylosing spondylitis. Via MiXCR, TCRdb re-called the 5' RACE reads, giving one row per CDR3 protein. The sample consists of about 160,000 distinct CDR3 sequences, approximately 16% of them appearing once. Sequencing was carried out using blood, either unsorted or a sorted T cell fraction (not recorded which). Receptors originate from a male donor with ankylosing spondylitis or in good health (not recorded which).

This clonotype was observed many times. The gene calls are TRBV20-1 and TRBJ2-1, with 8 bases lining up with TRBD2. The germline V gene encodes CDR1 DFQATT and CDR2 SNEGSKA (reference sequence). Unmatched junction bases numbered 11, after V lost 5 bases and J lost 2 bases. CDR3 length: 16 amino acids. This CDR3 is CSAPRARLATYNEQFF. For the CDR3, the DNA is TGCAGTGCTCCCCGCGCCCGACTAGCGACCTACAATGAGCAGTTCTTC.

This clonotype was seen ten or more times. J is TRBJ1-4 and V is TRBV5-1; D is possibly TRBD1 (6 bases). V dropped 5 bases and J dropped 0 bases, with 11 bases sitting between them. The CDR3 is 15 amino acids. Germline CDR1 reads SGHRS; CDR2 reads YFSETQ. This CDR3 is CASRVSGATNEKLFF. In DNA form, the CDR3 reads TGCGCCAGCAGGGTTTCAGGGGCAACTAATGAAAAACTGTTTTTT.

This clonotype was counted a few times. CDR3 nucleotide sequence: TGTGCCAGCAGCAACCCAGGGGGCTATACTGAAGCTTTCTTT. Its translation is CASSNPGGYTEAFF. The chain carries TRBV7-2 and TRBJ1-1; 8 bases match TRBD1. Per the germline V gene, CDR1 is SGHTA and CDR2 is FQGNSA. Trimming at V came to 5 bases and at J to 5 bases, leaving 7 bases not matched to a gene. This CDR3 contains 14 residues.

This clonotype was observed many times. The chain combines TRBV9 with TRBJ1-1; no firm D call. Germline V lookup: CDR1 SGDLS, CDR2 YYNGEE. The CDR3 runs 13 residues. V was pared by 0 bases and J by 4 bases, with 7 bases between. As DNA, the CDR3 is TGTGCCAGCAGCGTAGGTTGGTCCACTGAAGCTTTCTTT. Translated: CASSVGWSTEAFF.

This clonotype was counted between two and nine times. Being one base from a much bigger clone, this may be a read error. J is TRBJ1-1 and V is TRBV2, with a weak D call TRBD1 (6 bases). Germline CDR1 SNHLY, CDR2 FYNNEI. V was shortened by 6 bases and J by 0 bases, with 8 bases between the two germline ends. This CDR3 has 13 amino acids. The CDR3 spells CASSRDMNTEAFF. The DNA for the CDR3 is TGTGCCAGCAGCCGGGACATGAACACTGAAGCTTTCTTT.

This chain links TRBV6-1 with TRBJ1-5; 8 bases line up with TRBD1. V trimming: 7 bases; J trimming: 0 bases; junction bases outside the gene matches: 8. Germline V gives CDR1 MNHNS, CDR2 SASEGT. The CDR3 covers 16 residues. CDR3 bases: TGTGCCAGCAACCCTCGGACAGGGAATAGCAATCAGCCCCAGCATTTT. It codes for CASNPRTGNSNQPQHF.

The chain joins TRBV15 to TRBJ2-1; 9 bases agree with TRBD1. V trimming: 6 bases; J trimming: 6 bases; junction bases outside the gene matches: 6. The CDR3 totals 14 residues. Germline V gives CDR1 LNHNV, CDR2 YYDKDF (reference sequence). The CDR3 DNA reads TGTGCCACCAGTCCGGGACAGGGAGGCAATGAGCAGTTCTTC. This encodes CATSPGQGGNEQFF.

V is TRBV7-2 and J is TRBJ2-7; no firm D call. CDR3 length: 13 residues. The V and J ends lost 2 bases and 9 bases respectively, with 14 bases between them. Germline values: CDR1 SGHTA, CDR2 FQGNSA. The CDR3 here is CASSLFTGRGQYF. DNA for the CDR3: TGTGCCAGCAGCTTATTTACCGGGCGAGGGCAGTACTTC.

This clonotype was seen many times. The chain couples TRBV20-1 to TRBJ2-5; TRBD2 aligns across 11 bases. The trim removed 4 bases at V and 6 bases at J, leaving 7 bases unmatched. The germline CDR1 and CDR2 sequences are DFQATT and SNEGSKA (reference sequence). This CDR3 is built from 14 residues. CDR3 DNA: TGCAGTGCTAAGGATACTAGCGGGAGCCAGACCCAGTACTTC. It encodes CSAKDTSGSQTQYF.

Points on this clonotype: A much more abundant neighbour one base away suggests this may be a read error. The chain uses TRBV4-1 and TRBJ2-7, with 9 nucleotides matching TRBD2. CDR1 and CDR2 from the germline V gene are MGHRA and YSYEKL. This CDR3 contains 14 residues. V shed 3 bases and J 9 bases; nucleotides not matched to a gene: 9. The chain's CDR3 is CASSQLAGSVVQYF. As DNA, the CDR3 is TGCGCCAGCAGCCAGCTAGCGGGAAGCGTAGTGCAGTACTTC.

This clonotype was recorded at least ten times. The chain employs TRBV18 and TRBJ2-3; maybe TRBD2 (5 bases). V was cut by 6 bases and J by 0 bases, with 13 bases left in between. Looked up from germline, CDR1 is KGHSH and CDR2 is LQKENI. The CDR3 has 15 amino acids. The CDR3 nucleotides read TGTGCCAGCTCCATAAGCAGCGGAAGCACAGATACGCAGTATTTT. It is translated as CASSISSGSTDTQYF.

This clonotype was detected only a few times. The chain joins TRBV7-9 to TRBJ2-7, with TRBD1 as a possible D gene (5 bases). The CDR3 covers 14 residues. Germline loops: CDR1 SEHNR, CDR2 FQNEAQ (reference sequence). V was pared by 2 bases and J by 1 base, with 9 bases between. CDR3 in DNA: TGTGCCAGCAGCTTAAGCAGGGAATCCTACGAGCAGTACTTC. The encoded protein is CASSLSRESYEQYF.

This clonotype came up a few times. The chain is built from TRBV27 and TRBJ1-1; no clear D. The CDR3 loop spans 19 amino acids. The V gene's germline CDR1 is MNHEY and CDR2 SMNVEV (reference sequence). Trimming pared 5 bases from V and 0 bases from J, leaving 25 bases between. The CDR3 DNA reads TGTGCCAGCAGTCCAACAGCGATTTTTAATCTTCGCATGAACACTGAAGCTTTCTTT. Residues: CASSPTAIFNLRMNTEAFF.

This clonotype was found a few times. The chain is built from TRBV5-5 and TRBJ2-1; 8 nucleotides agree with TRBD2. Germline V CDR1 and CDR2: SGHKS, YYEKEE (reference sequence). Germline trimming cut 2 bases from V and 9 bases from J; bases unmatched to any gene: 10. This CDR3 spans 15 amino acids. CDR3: CASSFLAGGPLEQFF. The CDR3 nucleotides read TGTGCCAGCAGCTTTTTGGCGGGGGGCCCTCTTGAGCAGTTCTTC. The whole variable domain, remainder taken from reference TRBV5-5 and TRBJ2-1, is DAGVTQSPTHLIKTRGQQVTLRCSPISGHKSVSWYQQVLGQGPQFIFQYYEKEERGRGNFPDRFSARQFPNYSSELNVNALLLGDSALYLCASSFLAGGPLEQFFGPGTRLTVL.

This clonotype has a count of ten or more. The CDR3 DNA reads TGTGCCAGCAGTCCCAGGGGTCCCGCACCAGATACGCAGTATTTT. Translating it yields CASSPRGPAPDTQYF. The chain links TRBV6-1 to TRBJ2-3; a weak D match, TRBD1 (6 bases). The CDR3 runs to 15 residues. V lost 5 bases and J lost 4, with 16 bases in between. The germline V gene encodes CDR1 MNHNS and CDR2 SASEGT.

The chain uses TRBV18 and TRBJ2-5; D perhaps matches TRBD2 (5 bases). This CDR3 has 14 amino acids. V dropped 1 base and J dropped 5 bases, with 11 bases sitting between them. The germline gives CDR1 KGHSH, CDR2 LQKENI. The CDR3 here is CASSPQTDLETQYF. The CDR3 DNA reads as TGTGCCAGCTCACCACAGACGGACTTGGAGACCCAGTACTTC.

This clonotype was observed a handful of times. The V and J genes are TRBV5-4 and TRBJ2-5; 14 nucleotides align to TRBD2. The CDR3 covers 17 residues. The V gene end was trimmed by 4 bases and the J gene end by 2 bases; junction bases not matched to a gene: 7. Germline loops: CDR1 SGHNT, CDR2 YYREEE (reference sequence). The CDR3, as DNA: TGTGCCAGCAGCGCTGGACTAGCGGGAGGATTACAAGAGACCCAGTACTTC. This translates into CASSAGLAGGLQETQYF.

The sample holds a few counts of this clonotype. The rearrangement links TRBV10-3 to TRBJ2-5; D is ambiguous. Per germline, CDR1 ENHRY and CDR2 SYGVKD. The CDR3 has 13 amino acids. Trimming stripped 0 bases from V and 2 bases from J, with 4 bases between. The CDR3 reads CAISESQQETQYF. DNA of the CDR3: TGTGCCATCAGTGAGTCCCAACAAGAGACCCAGTACTTC.

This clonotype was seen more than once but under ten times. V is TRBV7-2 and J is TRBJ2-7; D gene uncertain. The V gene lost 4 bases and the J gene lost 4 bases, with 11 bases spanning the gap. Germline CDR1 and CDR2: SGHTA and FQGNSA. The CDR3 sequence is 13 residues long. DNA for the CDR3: TGTGCCAGCAGCTCGGAAAGACCTTACGAGCAGTACTTC. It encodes CASSSERPYEQYF.

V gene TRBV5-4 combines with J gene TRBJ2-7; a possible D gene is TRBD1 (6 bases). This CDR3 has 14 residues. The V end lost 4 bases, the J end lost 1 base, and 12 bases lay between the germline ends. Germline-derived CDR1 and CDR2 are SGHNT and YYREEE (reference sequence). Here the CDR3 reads CASSPGQNSYEQYF. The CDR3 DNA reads TGTGCCAGCAGCCCGGGACAAAATTCCTACGAGCAGTACTTC.

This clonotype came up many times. This chain's CDR3 is CSARAPGTAPRAQHF. The CDR3 DNA reads as TGCAGTGCTAGAGCGCCCGGGACGGCCCCTCGGGCCCAGCATTTT. The rearrangement links TRBV20-1 to TRBJ1-5, with TRBD1 as a possible D gene (5 bases). Germline V gene data show CDR1 as DFQATT and CDR2 as SNEGSKA (reference sequence). Trimming cost V 1 base and J 11 bases, with 21 bases left between them. This CDR3 is 15 amino acids long.

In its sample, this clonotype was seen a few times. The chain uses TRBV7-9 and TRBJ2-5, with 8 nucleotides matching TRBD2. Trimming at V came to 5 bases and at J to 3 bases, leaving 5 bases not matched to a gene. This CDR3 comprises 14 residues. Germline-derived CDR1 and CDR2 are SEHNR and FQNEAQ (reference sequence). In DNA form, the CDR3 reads TGTGCCAGCAGCCCTTGGCGGGAGGAAGAGACCCAGTACTTC. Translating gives CASSPWREEETQYF.

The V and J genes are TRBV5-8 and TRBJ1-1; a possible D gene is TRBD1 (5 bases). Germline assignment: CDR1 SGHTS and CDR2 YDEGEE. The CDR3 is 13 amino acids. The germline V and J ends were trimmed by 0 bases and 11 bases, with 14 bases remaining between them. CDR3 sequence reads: CASSLAGDWVAFF. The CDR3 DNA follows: TGTGCCAGCAGCTTGGCCGGGGACTGGGTGGCTTTCTTT.

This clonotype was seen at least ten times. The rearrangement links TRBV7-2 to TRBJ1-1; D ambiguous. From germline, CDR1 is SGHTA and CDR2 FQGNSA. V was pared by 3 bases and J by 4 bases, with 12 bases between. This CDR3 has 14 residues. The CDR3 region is CASSFGATFTEAFF. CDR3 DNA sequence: TGTGCCAGCAGCTTTGGAGCGACGTTCACTGAAGCTTTCTTT.

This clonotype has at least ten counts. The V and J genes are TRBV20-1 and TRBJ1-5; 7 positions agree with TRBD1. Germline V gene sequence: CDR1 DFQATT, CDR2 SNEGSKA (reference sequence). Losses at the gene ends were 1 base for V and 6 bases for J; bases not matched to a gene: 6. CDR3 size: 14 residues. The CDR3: CSARGQGGTQPQHF. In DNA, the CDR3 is TGCAGTGCTAGAGGTCAGGGGGGGACTCAGCCCCAGCATTTT.

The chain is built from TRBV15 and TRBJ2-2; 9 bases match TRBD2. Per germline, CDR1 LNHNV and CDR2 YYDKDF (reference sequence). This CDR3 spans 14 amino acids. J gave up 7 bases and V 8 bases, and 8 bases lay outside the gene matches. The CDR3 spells CATQAPAGGGELFF. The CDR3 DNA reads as TGTGCCACCCAAGCACCAGCGGGAGGCGGGGAGCTGTTTTTT.